The 27 T cell receptor beta chains below were found in one sample sequenced in a study of CD8 T cells in ankylosing spondylitis. Using its own MiXCR run on the 5' RACE reads, TCRdb lists one record per CDR3 protein. The profile shows 150,000 to 200,000 distinct CDR3 sequences, about 20% of them singletons. Material: blood, either unsorted or a sorted T cell fraction (not recorded which). These receptors came from a male donor between 5 and 29 years old with ankylosing spondylitis or in good health (not recorded which).

This clonotype showed up many times. This chain links TRBV7-9 with TRBJ1-1; D call uncertain. Trimming stripped 5 bases from V and 4 bases from J, with 8 bases between. Looked up from germline, CDR1 is SEHNR and CDR2 is FQNEAQ (reference sequence). The CDR3 is 12 amino acids. The CDR3 DNA sequence: TGTGCCAGCAGCATGGGGAGCACTGAAGCTTTCTTT. It encodes CASSMGSTEAFF.

This clonotype has only a few counts. The chain uses TRBV29-1 and TRBJ2-7, with 7 bases lining up with TRBD1. The CDR3 covers 14 residues. CDR1 and CDR2 (germline): SQVTM, ANQGSEA. The V gene end was trimmed by 4 bases and the J gene end by 0 bases; junction bases not matched to a gene: 6. This CDR3 is CSVVRRGSSYEQYF. Here the CDR3 DNA reads TGCAGCGTTGTCCGCAGGGGGAGCTCCTACGAGCAGTACTTC.

This clonotype was counted many times. The genes are TRBV2 and TRBJ1-1; D not resolved. The CDR3 loop spans 11 amino acids. CDR1 and CDR2 from the germline V gene are SNHLY and FYNNEI. Trimming pared 5 bases from V and 11 bases from J, leaving 12 bases between. The CDR3 reads CASSPRFLAFF. The DNA of the CDR3 is TGTGCCAGCAGTCCAAGGTTTTTGGCTTTCTTT.

This clonotype was seen repeatedly, ten times or more. The chain joins TRBV7-3 to TRBJ1-1, with D maybe TRBD1 (5 bases). The CDR3 has 17 amino acids. Deletions cut 8 bases from V and 1 base from J, with 23 bases between. Germline assignment: CDR1 SGHTA and CDR2 FQGTGA. For the CDR3, the DNA is TGTGCCAGCCTTACCGTACAGGACGGTCTTCGGAACACTGAAGCTTTCTTT. The encoded protein is CASLTVQDGLRNTEAFF.

The rearrangement joins TRBV13 to TRBJ2-7; no firm D call. V dropped 5 bases and J dropped 6 bases, with 14 bases sitting between them. The CDR3 covers 13 residues. CDR1 is PRHDT, CDR2 FYEKMQ, per germline (reference sequence). For the CDR3, the DNA is TGTGCCAGCAGCCTGGGCTCGGCAGGCGAGCAGTACGTC. The encoded protein is CASSLGSAGEQYV.

In its sample, this clonotype was seen many times. The chain has TRBV29-1 and TRBJ2-1, with a weak D call TRBD1 (6 bases). This CDR3 comprises 16 residues. From germline, CDR1 is SQVTM and CDR2 ANQGSEA. Trimming shortened V by 4 bases and J by 2 bases, and 18 bases separated the two germline ends. The DNA of the CDR3 is TGCAGCGTTGCAGGGGATGTCTCTCGTACCTACAATGAGCAGTTCTTC. Translation gives CSVAGDVSRTYNEQFF.

This clonotype was seen ten or more times. The chain links TRBV20-1 to TRBJ2-3, with D possibly being TRBD2 (6 bases). The germline V and J ends were trimmed by 6 bases and 6 bases, with 22 bases remaining between them. Germline CDR1 and CDR2: DFQATT and SNEGSKA (reference sequence). There are 15 residues in the CDR3. In DNA form, the CDR3 reads TGCAGTGCCGTTAGTCCCCGCGGGGTTTTTGATACGCAGTATTTT. Translated: CSAVSPRGVFDTQYF.

This clonotype was seen repeatedly, ten times or more. This chain links TRBV7-8 with TRBJ2-3; 7 positions match TRBD2. The germline V gene has CDR1 SGHVS and CDR2 FQNEAQ. This CDR3 spans 17 amino acids. Trimming cost V 1 base and J 0 bases; bases outside gene matches: 7. The CDR3 loop reads CASSLDPAGTSTDTQYF. The CDR3, as DNA: TGTGCCAGCAGCTTAGACCCAGCGGGAACTAGCACAGATACGCAGTATTTT.

This clonotype was counted at least ten times. V is TRBV20-1 and J is TRBJ2-3; 8 bases line up with TRBD2. The J segment lost 5 bases and the V segment lost 1 base, leaving 8 bases of the junction unmatched. The CDR3 length is 15 residues. Germline values: CDR1 DFQATT, CDR2 SNEGSKA (reference sequence). The CDR3 sequence is CSARVLSGSKDTQYF. For the CDR3, the DNA is TGCAGTGCTAGAGTGCTAAGCGGGAGTAAAGATACGCAGTATTTT.

The chain employs TRBV4-2 and TRBJ2-1, with D possibly matching TRBD2 (5 bases). The CDR3 contains 17 residues. The germline CDR1 and CDR2 sequences are LGHNA and YNFKEQ. V lost 0 bases to trimming and J lost 8 bases, with 20 bases between them. The chain's CDR3 is CASSQDGGPPRKHEQFF. CDR3 sequence (DNA): TGTGCCAGCAGCCAAGACGGAGGTCCTCCCCGGAAGCATGAGCAGTTCTTC.

In this sample, this clonotype turned up many times. The gene calls are TRBV6-2 or TRBV6-3 and TRBJ2-5; tentative D call: TRBD2 (6 bases). The V and J ends lost 10 bases and 5 bases respectively, with 17 bases between them. The germline CDR1 and CDR2 sequences are MNHEY and SVGEGT. The CDR3 extends over 13 amino acids. The DNA for the CDR3 is TGTGCCACACGGGACTCTAGTCGGGAGACCCAGTACTTC. This codes for CATRDSSRETQYF.

This clonotype appeared many times. The chain is built from TRBV28 and TRBJ2-1, with D possibly being TRBD1 or TRBD2 (6 bases each). The CDR3 is 13 residues long. Germline V gene data show CDR1 as MDHEN and CDR2 as SYDVKM. The V end lost 7 bases, the J end lost 12 bases, and 19 bases lay between the germline ends. CDR3 residues: CASTREPGAGQFF. In DNA, the CDR3 is TGTGCCAGCACAAGAGAGCCGGGGGCAGGGCAGTTCTTC. The full variable domain, rest sourced from reference TRBV28 and TRBJ2-1, is DVKVTQSSRYLVKRTGEKVFLECVQDMDHENMFWYRQDPGLGLRLIYFSYDVKMKEKGDIPEGYSVSREKKERFSLILESASTNQTSMYLCASTREPGAGQFFGPGTRLTVL.

This clonotype was counted ten times or more. This rearrangement joins TRBV2 to TRBJ2-1; 9 bases match TRBD2. The ends lost 2 bases at V and 5 bases at J; junction bases unmatched: 4. This CDR3 contains 15 residues. Germline V lookup: CDR1 SNHLY, CDR2 FYNNEI. The DNA for the CDR3 is TGTGCCAGCAGTGAAATACTAGCGGGCCACAATGAGCAGTTCTTC. This gives the protein CASSEILAGHNEQFF.

This clonotype was recorded many times. This chain uses TRBV4-3 with TRBJ2-7, with a possible D match to TRBD2 (7 bases). This CDR3 is built from 14 residues. Germline CDR1 is LGHNA and CDR2 is YSLEER. V shed 2 bases and J shed 2 bases, with 10 bases lying between them. Here the CDR3 reads CASSQFGGPYEQYF. The CDR3 DNA sequence: TGCGCCAGCAGCCAATTCGGGGGGCCCTACGAGCAGTACTTC.

This clonotype was counted ten times or more. This chain joins TRBV18 and TRBJ2-1, with D maybe TRBD1 (6 bases). The CDR3 runs to 14 residues. Germline-derived CDR1 and CDR2 are KGHSH and LQKENI. V shed 3 bases and J shed 12 bases, with 18 bases lying between them. In DNA, the CDR3 is TGTGCCAGCTCACCGAACAACGACAGGAGAGGGCAGTTCTTC. As protein: CASSPNNDRRGQFF.

This clonotype was counted at least ten times. The rearrangement uses TRBV29-1 and TRBJ2-3; the match to TRBD2 covers 8 bases. The CDR3 extends over 12 amino acids. Germline CDR1 reads SQVTM; CDR2 reads ANQGSEA. Here the CDR3 reads CSSRGGTDTQYF. CDR3 bases: TGCAGTTCTCGGGGGGGAACAGATACGCAGTATTTT.

The gene calls are TRBV4-1 and TRBJ1-3; no reliable D call. The V gene's germline CDR1 is MGHRA and CDR2 YSYEKL. Trimming pared 2 bases from V and 4 bases from J, leaving 6 bases between. The CDR3 length is 13 residues. CDR3 protein: CASSQLLGNTIYF. The CDR3 nucleotides are TGCGCCAGCAGCCAACTACTCGGAAACACCATATATTTT.

Only one count was recorded for this clonotype. This sequence joins TRBV12-3 or TRBV12-4 and TRBJ2-2, with D uncertain. CDR3 length equals 13 residues. Trimming removed 0 bases at V and 8 bases at J, with 7 bases between. The CDR3 is CASSLAGEGELFF. In nucleotides, the CDR3 is TGTGCCAGCAGTTTAGCTGGCGAGGGGGAGCTGTTTTTT.

In this sample, this clonotype turned up many times. This CDR3 is CASSTLAGVLYNEQFF. The CDR3 DNA is TGTGCCAGCAGTACACTAGCGGGAGTCCTCTACAATGAGCAGTTCTTC. V usage is TRBV6-5 and J usage is TRBJ2-1; TRBD2 matches 11 bases. The CDR3 is made up of 16 amino acids. Trimming removed 5 bases from V and 3 bases from J; junction bases left unmatched: 6. Looked up from germline, CDR1 is MNHEY and CDR2 is SVGAGI.

This clonotype was seen repeatedly, ten times or more. The rearrangement links TRBV6-1 to TRBJ1-1; 8 bases are a match to TRBD1. CDR1 is MNHNS and CDR2 is SASEGT in the germline V gene. V was clipped by 4 bases and J by 4 bases; unmatched bases: 5. The CDR3 runs to 14 residues. In nucleotides, the CDR3 is TGTGCCAGCAGTGTCGGGCAGGGGGCCACTGAAGCTTTCTTT. Its translation: CASSVGQGATEAFF.

This clonotype showed up many times. The chain employs TRBV7-2 and TRBJ2-5, with a possible D match to TRBD2 (6 bases). Germline V gives CDR1 SGHTA, CDR2 FQGNSA. With 5 bases removed from V and 2 bases from J, the gap between germline ends came to 12 bases. The CDR3 runs to 14 residues. The CDR3 sequence is CASSPLAVQETQYF. CDR3 bases: TGTGCCAGCAGCCCACTAGCAGTTCAAGAGACCCAGTACTTC.

This clonotype occurred many times. The chain employs TRBV5-1 and TRBJ2-2; 8 positions match TRBD1. CDR3 length: 15 amino acids. V was pared by 4 bases and J by 0 bases, with 2 bases of the junction left unmatched. Per the germline V gene, CDR1 is SGHRS and CDR2 is YFSETQ. CDR3 protein: CASSTDRANTGELFF. As DNA, the CDR3 is TGCGCCAGCAGCACGGACAGGGCGAACACCGGGGAGCTGTTTTTT. Using reference TRBV5-1 and TRBJ2-2 for the parts outside the CDR3, the full variable domain is KAGVTQTPRYLIKTRGQQVTLSCSPISGHRSVSWYQQTPGQGLQFLFEYFSETQRNKGNFPGRFSGRQFSNSRSEMNVSTLELGDSALYLCASSTDRANTGELFFGEGSRLTVL.

The chain is built from TRBV28 and TRBJ1-2; tentatively, D is TRBD1 (5 bases). This CDR3 spans 13 amino acids. The germline V and J ends were trimmed by 9 bases and 6 bases, with 17 bases remaining between them. Germline CDR1 MDHEN, CDR2 SYDVKM. The CDR3 DNA reads as TGTGCCAGTGACGGGGGACCAGGAGATGGCTACACCTTC. It specifies CASDGGPGDGYTF.

This clonotype was found many times. The V and J genes are TRBV2 and TRBJ2-2, with D hard to call. Looked up from germline, CDR1 is SNHLY and CDR2 is FYNNEI. V was trimmed by 7 bases and J by 1 base, leaving 7 bases between them. The CDR3 totals 13 residues. The CDR3 reads CASNPGNTGELFF. In DNA form, the CDR3 reads TGTGCCAGCAATCCCGGGAACACCGGGGAGCTGTTTTTT.

The table lists this clonotype with many counts. The V gene is TRBV3-1, the J gene TRBJ2-1; D is unresolved. The CDR3 runs to 13 residues. CDR1 is LGHDT and CDR2 is YNNKEL in the germline V gene (reference sequence). V lost 3 bases and J lost 6, with 9 bases in between. The CDR3 nucleotides read TGTGCCAGCAGCCAGTCTAGTCTCAATGAGCAGTTCTTC. This translates into CASSQSSLNEQFF.

In the case of this clonotype: Being one base from a much bigger clone, this may be a read error. CDR3 sequence: CASRASPLHF. As DNA, the CDR3 is TGTGCCAGCAGAGCCTCACCCCTCCACTTT. The rearrangement links TRBV7-8 to TRBJ1-6; D is uncertain. The CDR3 covers 10 residues. V lost 6 bases, J lost 10 bases, and 4 bases lay in between. Germline loops: CDR1 SGHVS, CDR2 FQNEAQ. The full variable domain, with the rest looked up from reference TRBV7-8 and TRBJ1-6, is GAGVSQSPRYKVAKRGQDVALRCDPISGHVSLFWYQQALGQGPEFLTYFQNEAQLDKSGLPSDRFFAERPEGSVSTLKIQRTQQEDSAVYLCASRASPLHFGNGTRLTVT.

In its sample, this clonotype was seen many times. For the CDR3, the DNA is TGTGCCAGCGGAGTAGGGGGCTCTGGGGCCAACGTCCTGACTTTC. It yields the protein CASGVGGSGANVLTF. The chain combines TRBV6-4 with TRBJ2-6, with D tentatively TRBD1 (6 bases). The germline gives CDR1 MRHNA, CDR2 SNTAGT. This CDR3 region has 15 residues. Trimming took off 8 bases at V and 0 bases at J, with 11 bases between the two ends.